Below, 14 T cell receptor beta chains from the same sample are listed, as sequenced in a study of beta chain features in type 1 diabetes. Every bit of the isolated RNA underwent reverse transcription, so sequencing read expressed TCRB transcripts. Method: immunoSEQ multiplex PCR; TCRdb's copy keeps in-frame clones and lacks some. Of around 250,000 clones in the sample, 11% to 15% were seen once. Sequencing was performed on naive CD4+ T cells from blood. Every receptor here comes from a woman in her forties in good health.

This clone occurred a few times. The rearrangement links TRBV2 to TRBJ2-5, with D maybe TRBD1 (6 bases). CDR1 and CDR2 from the germline V gene are SNHLY and FYNNEI. V was cut by 5 bases and J by 1 base, with 11 bases left in between. The CDR3 is made up of 14 amino acids. Here the CDR3 reads CASSPPRGQETQYF. CDR3 bases: TGTGCCAGCAGTCCTCCCAGGGGCCAAGAGACCCAGTACTTC. The variable domain in full, completed from reference TRBV2 and TRBJ2-5, reads EPEVTQTPSHQVTQMGQEVILRCVPISNHLYFYWYRQILGQKVEFLVSFYNNEISEKSEIFDDQFSVERPDGSNFTLKIRSTKLEDSAMYFCASSPPRGQETQYFGPGTRLLVL.

This clone was counted between two and nine times. CDR3 nucleotides: TGTGCCAGCAGTGAAGGGTGGGGGCAGAACTATGGCTACACCTTC. Protein sequence: CASSEGWGQNYGYTF. The V call is TRBV6-1, the J call TRBJ1-2, with TRBD1 as a possible D gene (6 bases). The germline V gene has CDR1 MNHNS and CDR2 SASEGT. V was cut by 1 base and J by 2 bases, with 11 bases left in between. The CDR3 loop spans 15 amino acids.

Here the CDR3 reads CASSSLRDRGRIGEQFF. The CDR3 region has the DNA TGCGCCAGCAGCTCCTTACGAGACAGGGGTCGTATTGGTGAGCAGTTCTTC. The chain couples TRBV5-1 to TRBJ2-1, with 8 bases matching TRBD1. The CDR3 runs to 17 residues. V lost 3 bases and J lost 9; bases outside the gene matches: 17. Germline CDR1 reads SGHRS; CDR2 reads YFSETQ.

This rearrangement joins TRBV7-9 to TRBJ2-1, with TRBD1 matching 8 bases. V was pared by 5 bases and J by 1 base, with 4 bases of the junction left unmatched. Germline values: CDR1 SEHNR, CDR2 FQNEAQ (reference sequence). The length of the CDR3 is 15 residues. The CDR3, as DNA: TGTGCCAGCAGCCGACAGGGGTGGTCCTACAATGAGCAGTTCTTC. This encodes CASSRQGWSYNEQFF.

The chain carries TRBV9 and TRBJ1-2; 8 bases fit TRBD1. Germline loops: CDR1 SGDLS, CDR2 YYNGEE. V was pared by 0 bases and J by 5 bases, with 12 bases of the junction left unmatched. CDR3 length: 17 amino acids. The CDR3 DNA follows: TGTGCCAGCAGCGTAGATCCTTACTCACAGGGGGAGTATGGCTACACCTTC. Its translation is CASSVDPYSQGEYGYTF.

Only a few counts were recorded for this clone. This chain joins TRBV5-1 and TRBJ2-1, with TRBD2 matching 8 bases. The CDR3 runs to 15 residues. The V and J ends lost 0 bases and 5 bases, in that order; junction bases with no gene match: 4. Per germline, CDR1 SGHRS and CDR2 YFSETQ. The CDR3 DNA sequence: TGCGCCAGCAGCTTGGGTAGCGGGGTTCACAATGAGCAGTTCTTC. It yields the protein CASSLGSGVHNEQFF.

This clone was seen only a few times. The gene calls are TRBV7-2 and TRBJ2-3, with no clear D. The V end lost 4 bases, the J end lost 2 bases, and 7 bases lay between the germline ends. This CDR3 has 13 residues. Germline-derived CDR1 and CDR2 are SGHTA and FQGNSA. The CDR3 region has the DNA TGTGCCAGCAGCTCAGGCTTCACAGATACGCAGTATTTT. Encoded protein: CASSSGFTDTQYF.

CDR3 DNA sequence: TGTGCCAGTAGTATTGGGGAGGATGGCTACACCTTC. It specifies CASSIGEDGYTF. The gene calls are TRBV19 and TRBJ1-2, with D uncertain. Per germline, CDR1 LNHDA and CDR2 SQIVND (reference sequence). Trimming took 3 bases from V and 6 from J, leaving 8 bases between them. CDR3 size: 12 residues. Complete variable domain (other parts from reference TRBV19 and TRBJ1-2): DGGITQSPKYLFRKEGQNVTLSCEQNLNHDAMYWYRQDPGQGLRLIYYSQIVNDFQKGDIAEGYSVSREKKESFPLTVTSAQKNPTAFYLCASSIGEDGYTFGSGTRLTVV.

The chain couples TRBV7-2 to TRBJ2-2; 11 nucleotides match TRBD2. CDR3 size: 15 residues. Germline CDR1 and CDR2: SGHTA and FQGNSA. J gave up 4 bases and V 5 bases, and 3 bases lay outside the gene matches. The CDR3 spells CASSPGLAVTGELFF. CDR3 nucleotides: TGTGCCAGCAGCCCGGGACTAGCGGTCACCGGGGAGCTGTTTTTT.

The rearrangement joins TRBV9 to TRBJ1-1; 10 positions agree with TRBD1. The CDR3 has 15 residues. The trim removed 0 bases at V and 3 bases at J, leaving 2 bases unmatched. Germline CDR1 SGDLS, CDR2 YYNGEE. The CDR3 is CASSVVGTGDTEAFF. DNA of the CDR3: TGTGCCAGCAGCGTAGTCGGGACAGGGGACACTGAAGCTTTCTTT.

A few counts support this clone. The chain carries TRBV5-4 and TRBJ2-5, with 8 bases lining up with TRBD1. The junction had 15 bases not matched to a gene; V was cut back by 10 bases and J by 4 bases. This CDR3 is built from 15 residues. Germline V gene lookup returns CDR1 SGHNT and CDR2 YYREEE (reference sequence). Here the CDR3 reads CAGKFQTGERETQYF. The CDR3 DNA reads as TGTGCCGGCAAGTTCCAGACAGGGGAGAGAGAGACCCAGTACTTC.

This clone has at least ten counts. The CDR3 loop is CASGTGGSYNEQFF. The CDR3 DNA reads TGTGCCAGCGGAACAGGGGGATCCTACAATGAGCAGTTCTTC. V is TRBV7-2 and J is TRBJ2-1; 8 positions match TRBD1. The CDR3 contains 14 residues. The V segment lost 8 bases and the J segment 1 base; nucleotides outside the gene matches: 4. Germline CDR1 is SGHTA and CDR2 is FQGNSA.

This clone was seen a few times. The chain uses TRBV2 and TRBJ2-1, with TRBD2 identical over 8 bases. This CDR3 has 14 residues. The J segment lost 0 bases and the V segment lost 8 bases, leaving 3 bases of the junction unmatched. Germline V gene sequence: CDR1 SNHLY, CDR2 FYNNEI. CDR3 in amino acids: CASWSGSSYNEQFF. The CDR3 bases are TGTGCCAGCTGGAGCGGGAGCTCCTACAATGAGCAGTTCTTC. Filled out from reference TRBV2 and TRBJ2-1, the complete variable domain reads EPEVTQTPSHQVTQMGQEVILRCVPISNHLYFYWYRQILGQKVEFLVSFYNNEISEKSEIFDDQFSVERPDGSNFTLKIRSTKLEDSAMYFCASWSGSSYNEQFFGPGTRLTVL.

The chain has TRBV7-9 and TRBJ2-1, with 9 nucleotides matching TRBD2. This CDR3 spans 15 amino acids. Trimming at V came to 1 base and at J to 8 bases, leaving 6 bases not matched to a gene. The V gene's germline CDR1 is SEHNR and CDR2 FQNEAQ (reference sequence). CDR3 sequence (DNA): TGTGCCAGCAGCTTAGGACTAGCGGTTAAAGATGAGCAGTTCTTC. Its translation is CASSLGLAVKDEQFF.